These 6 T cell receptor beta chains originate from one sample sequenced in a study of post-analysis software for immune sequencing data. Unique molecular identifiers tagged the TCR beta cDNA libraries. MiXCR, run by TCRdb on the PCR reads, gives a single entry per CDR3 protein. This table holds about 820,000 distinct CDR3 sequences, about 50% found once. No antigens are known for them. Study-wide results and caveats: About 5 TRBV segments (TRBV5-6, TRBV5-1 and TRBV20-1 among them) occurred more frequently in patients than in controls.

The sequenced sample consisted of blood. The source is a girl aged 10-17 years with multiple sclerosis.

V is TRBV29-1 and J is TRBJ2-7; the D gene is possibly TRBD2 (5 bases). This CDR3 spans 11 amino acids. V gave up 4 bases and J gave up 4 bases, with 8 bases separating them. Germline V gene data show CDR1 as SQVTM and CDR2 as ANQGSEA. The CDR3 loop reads CSVVSVYEQYF. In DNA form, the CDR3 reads TGCAGCGTTGTTAGCGTGTACGAGCAGTACTTC.

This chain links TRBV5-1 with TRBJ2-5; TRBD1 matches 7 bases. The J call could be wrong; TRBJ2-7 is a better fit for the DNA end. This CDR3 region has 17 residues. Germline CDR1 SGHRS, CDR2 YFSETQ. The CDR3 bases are TGCGCCAGCAGCCAGGACCCGGGACAGTCCACGATCTACGAGCAGTACTTC. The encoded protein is CASSQDPGQSTIYEQYF.

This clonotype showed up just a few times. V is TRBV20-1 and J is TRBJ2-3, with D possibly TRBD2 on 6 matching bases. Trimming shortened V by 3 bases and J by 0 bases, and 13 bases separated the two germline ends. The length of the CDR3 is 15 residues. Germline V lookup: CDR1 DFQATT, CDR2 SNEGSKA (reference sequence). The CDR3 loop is CSARPTRRSTDTQYF. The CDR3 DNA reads TGCAGTGCTAGGCCGACTAGGCGTAGCACAGATACGCAGTATTTT.

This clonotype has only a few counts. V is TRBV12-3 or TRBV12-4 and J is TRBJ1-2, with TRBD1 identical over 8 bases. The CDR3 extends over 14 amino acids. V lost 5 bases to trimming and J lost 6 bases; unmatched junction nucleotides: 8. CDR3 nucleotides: TGTGCCAGCAGTCTCGGGACAGGTTTTGATGGCTACACCTTC. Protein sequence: CASSLGTGFDGYTF.

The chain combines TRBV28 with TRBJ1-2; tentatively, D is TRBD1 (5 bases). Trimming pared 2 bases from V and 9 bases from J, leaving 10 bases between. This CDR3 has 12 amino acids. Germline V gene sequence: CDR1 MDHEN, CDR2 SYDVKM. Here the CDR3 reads CASSLTGGSYTF. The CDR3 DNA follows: TGTGCCAGCAGTTTAACCGGGGGTAGCTACACCTTC.

The CDR3 reads CSVVPASGGTDTQYF. The CDR3, as DNA: TGCAGCGTTGTCCCGGCTAGCGGAGGCACAGATACGCAGTATTTT. This chain joins TRBV29-1 and TRBJ2-3; 7 nucleotides align to TRBD2. The CDR3 covers 15 residues. CDR1 and CDR2 from the germline V gene are SQVTM and ANQGSEA. With V trimmed by 4 bases and J by 1 base, 8 bases remained unmatched.